Below, 25 T cell receptor beta chains from the same sample are listed, as sequenced in a study of Ad26.COV2.S vaccination and SARS-CoV-2 variants. This sample's treatment: roughly 19 received Ad26.COV2.S at low or high dose, single or two shots; a few received placebo; per-sample allocation not given. Specimens were obtained on day 63 following the first vaccine or placebo injection. The repertoire was sequenced with immunoSEQ multiplex PCR; TCRdb's copy has only in-frame clones and lacks some. The data hold some 250,000 clones, with around 89% observed a single time. Sequencing used peripheral blood, obtained in a trial of Ad26.COV2.S vaccine versus placebo. Every receptor here comes from a person aged 18 to 65 who received the Ad26.COV2.S COVID-19 vaccine or a placebo.

This chain joins TRBV4-3 and TRBJ2-2; no clear D gene. CDR3 length: 18 residues. Deletions cut 1 base from V and 3 bases from J, with 18 bases between. Germline V lookup: CDR1 LGHNA, CDR2 YSLEER. The CDR3 reads CASSQVFGGAMHTGELFF. Here the CDR3 DNA reads TGCGCCAGCAGCCAAGTGTTCGGCGGAGCGATGCACACCGGGGAGCTGTTTTTT.

V usage is TRBV6-5 and J usage is TRBJ1-1; D call uncertain. The CDR3 sequence is 15 residues long. The V and J ends lost 3 bases and 2 bases respectively, with 13 bases between them. Germline-derived CDR1 and CDR2 are MNHEY and SVGAGI. The CDR3 protein is CASSYGGVGNTEAFF. The CDR3, as DNA: TGTGCCAGCAGTTATGGAGGAGTAGGAAACACTGAAGCTTTCTTT.

This chain connects TRBV21-1 to TRBJ1-1; TRBD1, the table's D call, was not compared with the DNA. TRBV21-1 is designated a pseudogene. The CDR3 is made up of 13 amino acids. The DNA of the CDR3 is TGTGCCAGCAGCCCCCAGGGGAACACTGAAGCTTTCTTT. Protein product: CASSPQGNTEAFF.

As DNA, the CDR3 is TGTGCCAGCAGCTTGGCCTGGCTGAACACTGAAGCTTTCTTT. It yields the protein CASSLAWLNTEAFF. The gene calls are TRBV11-2 and TRBJ1-1; D gene unclear. V was trimmed by 3 bases and J by 0 bases, leaving 8 bases between them. The length of the CDR3 is 14 residues. Germline V gene lookup returns CDR1 SGHAT and CDR2 FQNNGV.

The rearrangement joins TRBV15 to TRBJ1-6; 9 bases line up with TRBD1. Trimming cost V 5 bases and J 13 bases; bases outside gene matches: 6. Germline loops: CDR1 LNHNV, CDR2 YYDKDF (reference sequence). The CDR3 sequence is 13 residues long. The CDR3, as DNA: TGTGCCACCAGCCTGGACAGGGGTTTCCCCCTCCACTTT. Residues: CATSLDRGFPLHF.

J is TRBJ2-2 and V is TRBV9, with 12 bases lining up with TRBD2. Per the germline V gene, CDR1 is SGDLS and CDR2 is YYNGEE. CDR3 size: 15 residues. Trimming removed 5 bases from V and 4 bases from J; junction bases left unmatched: 3. CDR3 loop: CASRPTSGGTGELFF. CDR3 sequence (DNA): TGTGCCAGCAGACCGACTAGCGGGGGCACCGGGGAGCTGTTTTTT. Supplemented by reference TRBV9 and TRBJ2-2, the full variable domain reads DSGVTQTPKHLITATGQRVTLRCSPRSGDLSVYWYQQSLDQGLQFLIQYYNGEERAKGNILERFSAQQFPDLHSELNLSSLELGDSALYFCASRPTSGGTGELFFGEGSRLTVL.

This sequence joins TRBV4-2 and TRBJ2-7, with 8 bases that match TRBD1. Looked up from germline, CDR1 is LGHNA and CDR2 is YNFKEQ. The CDR3 has 16 amino acids. The junction had 7 bases not matched to a gene; V was cut back by 1 base and J by 2 bases. CDR3 in DNA: TGTGCCAGCAGCCAAGGGCAGGGGGCAAATCCCTACGAGCAGTACTTC. Encoded protein: CASSQGQGANPYEQYF.

CDR3 in DNA: TGCGCCAGCAGCTCAAAGCTCCCGGGAGTGAACCAAGAGACCCAGTACTTC. Translated, it gives CASSSKLPGVNQETQYF. This chain links TRBV5-1 with TRBJ2-5; maybe TRBD2 (6 bases). CDR1 SGHRS and CDR2 YFSETQ come from the germline V gene. V lost 3 bases, J lost 0 bases, and 18 bases lay in between. This CDR3 contains 17 residues.

This clone has just one count. The V gene is TRBV14, the J gene TRBJ1-2; 9 bases are a match to TRBD1. Germline values: CDR1 SGHDN, CDR2 FVKESK. After removal of 0 bases from V and 6 bases from J, the junction contained 8 bases not matched to a gene. The CDR3 consists of 16 residues. CDR3 DNA sequence: TGTGCCAGCAGCCAAGACTTCACAGGGGGCGGAAATGGCTACACCTTC. This encodes CASSQDFTGGGNGYTF.

The chain recombines TRBV27 with TRBJ2-1; D is unresolved. Trimming removed 8 bases from V and 3 bases from J, with 20 bases in between. Germline assignment: CDR1 MNHEY and CDR2 SMNVEV (reference sequence). CDR3 length: 16 amino acids. As DNA, the CDR3 is TGTGCCAGCGGAAGTAGTCGAGGCATAGGCTACAATGAGCAGTTCTTC. Translation: CASGSSRGIGYNEQFF.

This rearrangement joins TRBV11-2 to TRBJ1-1; tentative D call: TRBD1 (5 bases). CDR1 and CDR2 from the germline V gene are SGHAT and FQNNGV. V lost 4 bases to trimming and J lost 5 bases, with 14 bases between them. The CDR3 is made up of 14 amino acids. The CDR3 sequence is CASSSVLGGTEAFF. DNA for the CDR3: TGTGCCAGCAGCTCAGTCCTCGGGGGGACTGAAGCTTTCTTT.

The chain uses TRBV6-5 and TRBJ2-4; D is perhaps TRBD2 (6 bases). V lost 8 bases to trimming and J lost 3 bases, with 14 bases between them. Per the germline V gene, CDR1 is MNHEY and CDR2 is SVGAGI. CDR3 length: 14 residues. CDR3 sequence (DNA): TGTGCCAGCCGACGGGGGTACGGCAAAAACATTCAGTACTTC. Protein product: CASRRGYGKNIQYF.

V is TRBV9 and J is TRBJ2-7; tentative D call: TRBD1 (6 bases). From germline, CDR1 is SGDLS and CDR2 YYNGEE. The ends were cut back, 3 bases at V and 5 bases at J, with 12 bases in the middle. The CDR3 sequence is 13 residues long. The CDR3 reads CASSGLQGNEQYF. The CDR3 DNA is TGTGCCAGCAGCGGCCTCCAGGGGAACGAGCAGTACTTC.

For the CDR3, the DNA is TGTGCCAGCAGTTATGGGGGGGCCGGTGGCTACACCTTC. Translation gives CASSYGGAGGYTF. The chain combines TRBV6-2 or TRBV6-3 with TRBJ1-2; a possible D gene is TRBD1 (6 bases). The CDR3 extends over 13 amino acids. The germline V gene has CDR1 MNHEY and CDR2 SVGEGT. Trimming cost V 3 bases and J 7 bases, with 12 bases left between them.

V gene TRBV29-1 combines with J gene TRBJ1-2; weak D call: TRBD1 (5 bases). Germline V gene lookup returns CDR1 SQVTM and CDR2 ANQGSEA. This CDR3 has 13 residues. The V end was cut by 4 bases, the J end by 0 bases, with 9 bases between. Here the CDR3 reads CSVGQNTNYGYTF. The DNA for the CDR3 is TGCAGCGTTGGACAGAATACTAACTATGGCTACACCTTC.

This clone was found once. J is TRBJ1-6 and V is TRBV27; D is uncertain. This CDR3 region has 13 residues. V gave up 0 bases and J gave up 9 bases, with 6 bases separating them. The V gene's germline CDR1 is MNHEY and CDR2 SMNVEV (reference sequence). The CDR3 DNA reads TGTGCCAGCAGTTTATCTTTTGGTTCACCCCTCCACTTT. Its protein is CASSLSFGSPLHF.

The CDR3 sequence is CASSLGRAIEETQYF. CDR3 nucleotide sequence: TGTGCCAGCAGCCTAGGTAGGGCGATTGAGGAGACCCAGTACTTC. This chain uses TRBV11-3 with TRBJ2-5; D is ambiguous. In germline, CDR1 is SGHNT, CDR2 YENEEA. The CDR3 has 15 amino acids. Trimming removed 5 bases at V and 5 bases at J, with 18 bases between.

The genes are TRBV7-8 and TRBJ2-3; no firm D call. The V gene's germline CDR1 is SGHVS and CDR2 FQNEAQ. This CDR3 region has 16 residues. The germline V and J ends were trimmed by 1 base and 1 base, with 12 bases remaining between them. The DNA for the CDR3 is TGTGCCAGCAGCTTAGTGGGATGGATTCGCACAGATACGCAGTATTTT. This sequence encodes CASSLVGWIRTDTQYF.

This clone was counted once. The J gene is TRBJ1-2, the V gene TRBV19, with 9 nucleotides matching TRBD1. Germline V gene sequence: CDR1 LNHDA, CDR2 SQIVND (reference sequence). The CDR3 has 16 amino acids. V gave up 6 bases and J gave up 1 base; unmatched junction bases: 9. The CDR3 DNA is TGTGCCAGTAGGGACGCAGGGACAGGGAGTAACTATGGCTACACCTTC. Translation: CASRDAGTGSNYGYTF.

This sequence joins TRBV7-9 and TRBJ2-7; D may correspond to TRBD1 or TRBD2 (5 bases each). The CDR3 runs to 15 residues. V was shortened by 1 base and J by 0 bases, with 10 bases between the two germline ends. CDR1 is SEHNR and CDR2 is FQNEAQ in the germline V gene (reference sequence). CDR3 in DNA: TGTGCCAGCAGCTTAGGGGCAGGGAGCTCCTACGAGCAGTACTTC. Its translation is CASSLGAGSSYEQYF.

The rearrangement links TRBV18 to TRBJ2-5, with D possibly TRBD2 on 5 matching bases. There are 15 residues in the CDR3. Trimming left V 0 bases short and J 5 bases short, with 13 bases between. Germline V lookup: CDR1 KGHSH, CDR2 LQKENI. CDR3 loop: CASSPPGVSLETQYF. Here the CDR3 DNA reads TGTGCCAGCTCACCACCGGGAGTGTCGCTGGAGACCCAGTACTTC.

This clone was picked up a small number of times. The chain recombines TRBV28 with TRBJ1-5; perhaps TRBD1 as D (5 bases). V shed 7 bases and J shed 6 bases, with 13 bases lying between them. The V gene's germline CDR1 is MDHEN and CDR2 SYDVKM. The CDR3 totals 13 residues. The DNA for the CDR3 is TGTGCCAGCACCCGGGGGGGTGTTCAGCCCCAGCATTTT. Protein product: CASTRGGVQPQHF. The full variable domain, completed using reference TRBV28 and TRBJ1-5, is DVKVTQSSRYLVKRTGEKVFLECVQDMDHENMFWYRQDPGLGLRLIYFSYDVKMKEKGDIPEGYSVSREKKERFSLILESASTNQTSMYLCASTRGGVQPQHFGDGTRLSIL.

The J gene is TRBJ1-1, the V gene TRBV3-1 (or the pseudogene TRBV3-2); no firm D call. Trimming cost V 4 bases and J 1 base, with 7 bases left between them. The CDR3 covers 13 residues. In germline, CDR1 is LGHDT, CDR2 YNNKEL (reference sequence). In nucleotides, the CDR3 is TGTGCCAGCAGCCGTCGGGGGAACACTGAAGCTTTCTTT. This translates into CASSRRGNTEAFF.

To note about this clone: Other nucleotide sequences from this sample produce the same CDR3. CDR3 DNA: TGTGCCAGCAGCTTTGGAGGGGGGCTTTACGAGCAGTACTTC. Translated, it gives CASSFGGGLYEQYF. The J gene is TRBJ2-7, the V gene TRBV7-2; D is tentatively TRBD1 or TRBD2 (6 bases each). Between the trimmed V and J ends, which lost 3 bases and 4 bases, there was a span of 13 bases. The CDR3 covers 14 residues. The germline V gene encodes CDR1 SGHTA and CDR2 FQGNSA.

J is TRBJ2-3 and V is TRBV28, with D perhaps TRBD2 (5 bases). The germline V gene has CDR1 MDHEN and CDR2 SYDVKM. V was trimmed by 8 bases and J by 3 bases, leaving 12 bases between them. This CDR3 spans 13 amino acids. Written as DNA, the CDR3 is TGTGCCAGCGGGTCGTCGGGGACAGATACGCAGTATTTT. Translation: CASGSSGTDTQYF.